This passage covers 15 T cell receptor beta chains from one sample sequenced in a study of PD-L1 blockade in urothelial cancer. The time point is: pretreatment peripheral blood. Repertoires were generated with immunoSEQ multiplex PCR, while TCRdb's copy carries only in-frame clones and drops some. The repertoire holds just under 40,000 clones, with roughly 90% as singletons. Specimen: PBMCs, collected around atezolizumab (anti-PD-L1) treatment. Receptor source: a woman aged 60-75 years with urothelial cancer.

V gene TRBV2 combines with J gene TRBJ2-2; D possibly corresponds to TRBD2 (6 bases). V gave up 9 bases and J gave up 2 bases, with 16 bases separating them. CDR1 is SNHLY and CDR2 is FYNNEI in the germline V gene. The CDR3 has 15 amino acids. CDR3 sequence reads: CARHAGPINTGELFF. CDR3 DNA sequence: TGTGCCAGGCATGCGGGACCAATTAACACCGGGGAGCTGTTTTTT.

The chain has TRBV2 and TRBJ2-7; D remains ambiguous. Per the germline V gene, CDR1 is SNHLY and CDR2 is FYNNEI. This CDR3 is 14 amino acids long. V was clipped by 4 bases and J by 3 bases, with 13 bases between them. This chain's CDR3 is CASSGLRGNYEQYF. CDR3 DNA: TGTGCCAGCAGTGGTCTCCGCGGAAACTACGAGCAGTACTTC.

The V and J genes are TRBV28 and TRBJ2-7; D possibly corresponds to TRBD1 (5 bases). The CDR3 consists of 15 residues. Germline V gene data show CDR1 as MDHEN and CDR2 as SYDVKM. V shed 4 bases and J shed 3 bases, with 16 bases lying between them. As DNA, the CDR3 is TGTGCCAGCAGTTCGTCCGGGCAGGGATTCTACGAGCAGTACTTC. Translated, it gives CASSSSGQGFYEQYF.

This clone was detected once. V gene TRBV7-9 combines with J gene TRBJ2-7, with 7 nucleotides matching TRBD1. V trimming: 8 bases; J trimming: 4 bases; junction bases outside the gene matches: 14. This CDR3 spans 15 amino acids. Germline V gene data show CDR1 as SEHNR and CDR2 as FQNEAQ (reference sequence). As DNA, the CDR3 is TGTGCCAGCTTAAGCCCACCGGGACAGACTTACGAGCAGTACTTC. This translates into CASLSPPGQTYEQYF.

CDR3 sequence (DNA): TGTGCCAGCAGCTTAGTGGGAGGCCCCTACAATGAGCAGTTCTTC. Residues: CASSLVGGPYNEQFF. The V call is TRBV7-3, the J call TRBJ2-1; the D gene is possibly TRBD2 (6 bases). CDR1 and CDR2 from the germline V gene are SGHTA and FQGTGA. This CDR3 has 15 amino acids. The ends were cut back, 2 bases at V and 2 bases at J, with 10 bases in the middle.

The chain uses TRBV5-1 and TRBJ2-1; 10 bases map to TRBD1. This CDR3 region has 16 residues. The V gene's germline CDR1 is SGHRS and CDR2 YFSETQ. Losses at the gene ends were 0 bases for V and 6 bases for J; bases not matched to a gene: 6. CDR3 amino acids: CASSLAGTGVGNEQFF. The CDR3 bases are TGCGCCAGCAGCTTGGCCGGGACAGGGGTAGGCAATGAGCAGTTCTTC. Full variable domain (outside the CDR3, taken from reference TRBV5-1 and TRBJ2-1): KAGVTQTPRYLIKTRGQQVTLSCSPISGHRSVSWYQQTPGQGLQFLFEYFSETQRNKGNFPGRFSGRQFSNSRSEMNVSTLELGDSALYLCASSLAGTGVGNEQFFGPGTRLTVL.

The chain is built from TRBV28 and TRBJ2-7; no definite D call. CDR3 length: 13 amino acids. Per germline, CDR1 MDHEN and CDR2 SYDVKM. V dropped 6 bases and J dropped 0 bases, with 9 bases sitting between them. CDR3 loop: CASRPGISYEQYF. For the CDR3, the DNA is TGTGCCAGCAGACCAGGCATCTCCTACGAGCAGTACTTC.

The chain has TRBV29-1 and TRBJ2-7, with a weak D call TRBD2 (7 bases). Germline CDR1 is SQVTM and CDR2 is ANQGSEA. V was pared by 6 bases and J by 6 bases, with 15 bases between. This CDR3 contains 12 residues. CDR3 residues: CSVGRGLGEQYF. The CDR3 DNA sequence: TGCAGCGTGGGGCGGGGGCTGGGCGAGCAGTACTTC.

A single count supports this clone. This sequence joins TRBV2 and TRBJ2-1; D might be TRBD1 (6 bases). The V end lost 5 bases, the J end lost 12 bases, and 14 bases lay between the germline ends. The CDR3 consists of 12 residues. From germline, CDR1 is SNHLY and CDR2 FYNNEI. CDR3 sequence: CASSSTGSGQFF. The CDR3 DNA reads TGTGCCAGCAGTTCCACAGGGTCTGGGCAGTTCTTC.

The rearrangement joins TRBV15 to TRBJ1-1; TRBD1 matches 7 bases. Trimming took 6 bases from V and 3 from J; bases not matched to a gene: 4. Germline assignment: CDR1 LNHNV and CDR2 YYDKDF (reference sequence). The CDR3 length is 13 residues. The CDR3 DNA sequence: TGTGCCACCAGTGGGACAGTTCACACTGAAGCTTTCTTT. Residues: CATSGTVHTEAFF.

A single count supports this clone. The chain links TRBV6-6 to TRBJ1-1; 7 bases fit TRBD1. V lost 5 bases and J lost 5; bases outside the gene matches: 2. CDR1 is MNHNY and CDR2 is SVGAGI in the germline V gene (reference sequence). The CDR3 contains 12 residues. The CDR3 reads CASSNRGTEAFF. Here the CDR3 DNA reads TGTGCCAGCAGTAACAGGGGTACTGAAGCTTTCTTT.

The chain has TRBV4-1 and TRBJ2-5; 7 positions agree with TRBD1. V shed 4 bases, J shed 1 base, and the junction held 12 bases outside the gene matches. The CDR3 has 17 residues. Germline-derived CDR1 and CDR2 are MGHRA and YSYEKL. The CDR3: CASSPLWAGGFQETQYF. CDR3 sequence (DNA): TGCGCCAGCAGCCCCCTTTGGGCAGGGGGTTTCCAAGAGACCCAGTACTTC.

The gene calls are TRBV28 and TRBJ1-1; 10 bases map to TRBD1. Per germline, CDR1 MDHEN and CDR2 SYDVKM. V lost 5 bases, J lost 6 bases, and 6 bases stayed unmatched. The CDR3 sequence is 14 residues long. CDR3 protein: CASSVLGTGAEAFF. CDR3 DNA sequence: TGTGCCAGCAGTGTCCTAGGGACAGGGGCTGAAGCTTTCTTT.

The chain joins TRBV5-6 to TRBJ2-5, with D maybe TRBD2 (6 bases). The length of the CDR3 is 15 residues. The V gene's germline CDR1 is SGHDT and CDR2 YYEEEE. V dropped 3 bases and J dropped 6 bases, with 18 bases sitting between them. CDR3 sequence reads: CASSSPGGVSKTQYF. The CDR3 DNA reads TGTGCCAGCAGCTCCCCCGGCGGGGTAAGCAAGACCCAGTACTTC.

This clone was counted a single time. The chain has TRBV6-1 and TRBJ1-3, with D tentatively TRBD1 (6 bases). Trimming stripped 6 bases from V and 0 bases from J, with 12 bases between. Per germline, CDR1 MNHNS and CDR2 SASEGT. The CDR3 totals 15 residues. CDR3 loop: CASSLDSHSGNTIYF. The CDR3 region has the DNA TGTGCCAGCAGCCTGGACAGCCACTCTGGAAACACCATATATTTT.